This record covers a single TCR beta chain. This clone was found once. Its antigen target is currently unknown. No base quality information exists; no much larger clone differs at one position. TCRbeta CDR3 regions were amplified from genomic DNA using the immunoSEQ Assay, a bias-controlled multiplex PCR. Under the source paper's analysis protocol: The number of nucleated cells in each sample was estimated from the amplification of reference gene primers within the assay. To quantify the absolute abundance of each unique TCRbeta CDR3 rearrangement, sequence reads were collapsed and filtered. For each sample, productive Simpson clonality was calculated as the square root of Simpson's diversity index across productive rearrangements. This is the immuneACCESS table as TCRdb keeps it, with only in-frame sequences that have V and J called. A part of the clones is gone; compared with another copy, unresolved V genes explain less than half, and the rest is unexplained. V and J calls and clone size come straight from that table; D and trimming were deduced from the DNA. The sample yields under 250,000 clones; 70% to 85% were counted once. The ten largest account for approximately 1.8% of the sample.

The data are from a study of blood T cell repertoires in COVID-19 (dated by TCRdb to the early 2020s). Concerning the study at large: Samples covering the acute and convalescent phases of COVID-19 were provided by collaborators in the United States, Italy and Spain. The material from the prospective study consisted of cDNA or gDNA derived from T cells, B-cell-depleted T cells, or PBMCs. Deeply sampled blood TCRbeta repertoires from subjects exposed to, actively infected with, or recovered from COVID-19 were included in the dataset. The repertoires were made available in a free public database intended to serve as a resource for research on the immune response to SARS-CoV-2. The samples were drawn from two sources: the first 160 participants of the ongoing ImmuneRACE study, and over 950 subjects contributed by 6 global collaborators. Sample metadata almost always included a de-identified subject ID, COVID-19 status, age in years and sex. Where HLA class I and class II types were available, the types were taken from metadata supplied by the sample provider, not from assay-based typing. What the authors observed across the whole study: How much clinical and demographic metadata was included differed by source and by participant, and the metadata was provided uncurated.

For CDR1 and CDR2, the germline V gene (reference sequence) lists LNHDA and SQIVND. Measured from the cysteine to the phenylalanine, the CDR3 is 13 residues long. Just CDR3 DNA is preserved here, 39 bases in frame from base 1. V sheds 6 bases and J sheds 1 base, leaving 9 bases between their ends. Participants in the prospective study were aged roughly 18 to 100 years, lived in about two dozen United States geographic areas, and enrolled through a virtual design. In the prospective study, cohorts were assigned on the basis of participant-reported clinical history obtained from a screening survey and a study questionnaire. Recovered participants in ImmuneRACE Cohort 3 were defined as having two consecutive negative NP/OP PCR tests, clearance from a healthcare professional, or resolution of symptoms. Each participant in the prospective study had whole blood, serum and a nasopharyngeal or oropharyngeal swab collected by mobile phlebotomists. Additional blood draws and questionnaires over an approximately 2-month period could optionally be provided by prospective study participants. Prospective study blood samples were shipped either frozen or at room temperature before DNA extraction.

The sequence links TRBV19 to TRBJ1-1, with TRBD1 as a weak D call on 5 bases. The specimen sequenced was PBMCs or T cells enriched from blood (not recorded which). The sequence was collected from a man aged 55 to 70 who had recovered from COVID-19. The DNA reads as follows: TGTGCCAGTAGAACAACAGGGAACACTGAAGCTTTCTTT. This codes for CASRTTGNTEAFF.